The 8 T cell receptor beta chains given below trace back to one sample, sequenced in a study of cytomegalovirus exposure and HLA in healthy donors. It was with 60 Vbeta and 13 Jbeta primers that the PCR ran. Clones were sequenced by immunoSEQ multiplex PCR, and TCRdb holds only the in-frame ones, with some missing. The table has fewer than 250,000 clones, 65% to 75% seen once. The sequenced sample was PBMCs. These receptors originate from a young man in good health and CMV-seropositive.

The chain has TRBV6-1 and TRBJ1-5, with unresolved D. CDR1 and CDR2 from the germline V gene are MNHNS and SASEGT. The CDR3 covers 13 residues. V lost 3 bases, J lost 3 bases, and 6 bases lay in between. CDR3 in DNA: TGTGCCAGCAGTGATAATCCCAATCAGCCCCAGCATTTT. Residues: CASSDNPNQPQHF.

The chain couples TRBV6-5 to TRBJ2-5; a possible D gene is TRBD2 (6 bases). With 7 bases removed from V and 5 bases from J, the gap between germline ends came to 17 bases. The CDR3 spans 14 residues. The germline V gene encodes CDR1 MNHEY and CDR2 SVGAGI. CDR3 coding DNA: TGTGCCAGCACCCCGACTAGGCTGGGGGAGACCCAGTACTTC. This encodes CASTPTRLGETQYF.

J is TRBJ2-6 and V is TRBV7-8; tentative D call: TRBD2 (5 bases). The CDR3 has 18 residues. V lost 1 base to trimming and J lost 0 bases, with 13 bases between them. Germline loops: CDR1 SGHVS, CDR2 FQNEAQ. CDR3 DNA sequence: TGTGCCAGCAGCTTAGTGAGGGTCCCATACTCTGGGGCCAACGTCCTGACTTTC. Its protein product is CASSLVRVPYSGANVLTF.

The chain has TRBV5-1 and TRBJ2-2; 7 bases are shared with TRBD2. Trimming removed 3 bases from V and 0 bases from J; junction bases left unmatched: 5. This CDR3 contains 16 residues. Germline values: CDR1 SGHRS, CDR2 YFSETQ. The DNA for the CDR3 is TGCGCCAGCAGCTGGGGAGCGGGGACGAACACCGGGGAGCTGTTTTTT. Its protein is CASSWGAGTNTGELFF.

Here the CDR3 DNA reads TGTGCCAGCAGCCCCTCGGGCAGGGAGGTATCGAACACCATATATTTT. Amino acid sequence: CASSPSGREVSNTIYF. The V gene is TRBV9, the J gene TRBJ1-3; perhaps TRBD1 as D (5 bases). The CDR3 consists of 16 residues. Trimming pared 4 bases from V and 7 bases from J, leaving 21 bases between. Germline CDR1 reads SGDLS; CDR2 reads YYNGEE.

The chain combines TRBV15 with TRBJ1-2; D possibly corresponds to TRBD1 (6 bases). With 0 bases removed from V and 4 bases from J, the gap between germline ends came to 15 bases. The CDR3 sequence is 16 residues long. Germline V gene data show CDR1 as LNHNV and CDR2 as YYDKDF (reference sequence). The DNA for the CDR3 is TGTGCCACCAGCAGAGATACTACAGGGAGTGGCTATGGCTACACCTTC. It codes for CATSRDTTGSGYGYTF.

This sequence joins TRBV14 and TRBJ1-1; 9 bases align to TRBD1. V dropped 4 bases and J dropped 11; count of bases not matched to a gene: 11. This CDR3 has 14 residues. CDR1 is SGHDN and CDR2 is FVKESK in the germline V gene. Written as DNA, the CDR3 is TGTGCCAGCAGCCTTACATCTTCCGGGACAGGGGCTTTCTTT. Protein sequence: CASSLTSSGTGAFF.

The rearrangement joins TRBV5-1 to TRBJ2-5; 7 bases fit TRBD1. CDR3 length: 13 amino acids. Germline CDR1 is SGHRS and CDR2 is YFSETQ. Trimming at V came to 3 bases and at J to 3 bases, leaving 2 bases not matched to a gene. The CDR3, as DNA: TGCGCCAGCAGCTCAACAGGGGAAGAGACCCAGTACTTC. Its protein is CASSSTGEETQYF.